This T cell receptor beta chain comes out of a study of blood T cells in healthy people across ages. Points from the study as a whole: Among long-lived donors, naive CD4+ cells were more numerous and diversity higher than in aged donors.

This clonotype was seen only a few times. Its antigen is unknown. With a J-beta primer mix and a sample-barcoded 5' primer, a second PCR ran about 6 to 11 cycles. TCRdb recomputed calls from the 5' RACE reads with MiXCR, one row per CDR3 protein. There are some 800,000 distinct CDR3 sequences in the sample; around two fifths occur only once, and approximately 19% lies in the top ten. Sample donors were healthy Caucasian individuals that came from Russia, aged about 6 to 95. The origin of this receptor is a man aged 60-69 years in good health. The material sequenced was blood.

The CDR3 nucleotides read TGTGCCACCAGCAGAGGGGTACTAGCCTACGAGCAGTACTTC. Amino acid sequence: CATSRGVLAYEQYF. V usage is TRBV15 and J usage is TRBJ2-7; possibly TRBD2 for D (5 bases). In germline, CDR1 is LNHNV, CDR2 YYDKDF (reference sequence). V lost 1 base to trimming and J lost 2 bases, with 9 bases between them. The CDR3 covers 14 residues.